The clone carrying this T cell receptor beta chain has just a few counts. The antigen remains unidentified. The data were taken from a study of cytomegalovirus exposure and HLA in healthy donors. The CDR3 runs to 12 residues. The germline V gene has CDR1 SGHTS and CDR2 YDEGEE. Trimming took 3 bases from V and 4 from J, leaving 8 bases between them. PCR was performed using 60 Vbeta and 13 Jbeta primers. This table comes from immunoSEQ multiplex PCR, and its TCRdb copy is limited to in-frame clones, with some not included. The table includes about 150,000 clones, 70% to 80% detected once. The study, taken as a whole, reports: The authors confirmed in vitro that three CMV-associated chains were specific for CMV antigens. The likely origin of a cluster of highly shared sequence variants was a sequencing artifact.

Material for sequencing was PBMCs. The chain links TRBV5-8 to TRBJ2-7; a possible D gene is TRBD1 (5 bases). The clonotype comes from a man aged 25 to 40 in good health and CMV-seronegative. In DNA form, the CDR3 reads TGTGCCAGCAGCTCCAGGGAATACGAGCAGTACTTC. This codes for CASSSREYEQYF.